A selection of T cell receptor beta chains follows, all from one sample in a study of T cell changes during pregnancy in multiple sclerosis. Produced via immunoSEQ multiplex PCR; TCRdb's table is partial and in-frame only. The sample gives fewer than 100,000 clones, 93% of which show up once; 2.6% is in the top ten. Sequenced material: peripheral blood, taken after pregnancy. The receptors shown here come from a female donor in good health, enrolled as a control in a pregnancy study. The CDR3 runs from the conserved cysteine through the conserved F or W. Fields, in order: V gene, clone size, J gene, CDR3 length, D gene, CDR3 protein, CDR3 DNA. D genes are given only for firm matches. The size entry is marked missing in some rows and otherwise reads once, few, many or a size class.

v_call: TRBV11-2; clone_size: NA; j_call: TRBJ2-3; cdr3_length: 16; d_call: NA; cdr3_aa: CASSLGASRVSDTQYF; cdr3_nt: TGTGCCAGCAGCTTAGGAGCAAGTCGGGTCTCAGATACGCAGTATTTT
v_call: TRBV2; clone_size: NA; j_call: TRBJ1-2; cdr3_length: 14; d_call: NA; cdr3_aa: CASRAGLLNYGYTF; cdr3_nt: TGTGCCAGCAGGGCGGGTCTCCTTAACTATGGCTACACCTTC
v_call: TRBV7-8; clone_size: NA; j_call: TRBJ2-3; cdr3_length: 16; d_call: NA; cdr3_aa: CASSLEGVARTDTQYF; cdr3_nt: TGTGCCAGCAGCTTAGAAGGGGTCGCTCGCACAGATACGCAGTATTTT
v_call: TRBV7-2; clone_size: NA; j_call: TRBJ1-5; cdr3_length: 15; d_call: NA; cdr3_aa: CASSPRGDSNQPQHF; cdr3_nt: TGTGCCAGCAGTCCCCGGGGGGATAGCAATCAGCCCCAGCATTTT
v_call: TRBV19; clone_size: NA; j_call: TRBJ1-2; cdr3_length: 13; d_call: NA; cdr3_aa: CASSNLLAYGYTF; cdr3_nt: TGTGCCAGTAGTAATTTACTTGCCTATGGCTACACCTTC
v_call: TRBV10-3; clone_size: NA; j_call: TRBJ2-7; cdr3_length: 14; d_call: TRBD1; cdr3_aa: CAISGGTGHYEQYF; cdr3_nt: TGTGCCATCAGTGGAGGGACAGGGCACTACGAGCAGTACTTC
v_call: TRBV27; clone_size: once; j_call: TRBJ2-1; cdr3_length: 14; d_call: NA; cdr3_aa: CASSPDSVNNEQFF; cdr3_nt: TGTGCCAGCAGTCCGGATAGCGTGAACAATGAGCAGTTCTTC
v_call: TRBV30; clone_size: NA; j_call: TRBJ2-7; cdr3_length: 15; d_call: TRBD2; cdr3_aa: CAWSVGGSLSYEQYF; cdr3_nt: TGTGCCTGGAGTGTAGGCGGGAGTCTGAGCTACGAGCAGTACTTC
v_call: TRBV11-2; clone_size: once; j_call: TRBJ2-7; cdr3_length: 15; d_call: TRBD1; cdr3_aa: CASSLGRTGDYEQYF; cdr3_nt: TGTGCCAGCAGCCTAGGGCGGACAGGTGACTACGAGCAGTACTTC
v_call: TRBV11-2; clone_size: NA; j_call: TRBJ1-2; cdr3_length: 16; d_call: TRBD1; cdr3_aa: CASSYVPGQGLRGYTF; cdr3_nt: TGTGCCAGCAGCTACGTCCCGGGACAGGGTCTGCGTGGCTACACCTTC
v_call: TRBV29-1; clone_size: NA; j_call: TRBJ2-1; cdr3_length: 13; d_call: TRBD2; cdr3_aa: CSVAGGRGNEQFF; cdr3_nt: TGCAGCGTAGCGGGGGGGCGAGGCAATGAGCAGTTCTTC
v_call: TRBV28; clone_size: NA; j_call: TRBJ1-5; cdr3_length: 15; d_call: TRBD1; cdr3_aa: CASSFQGASNQPQHF; cdr3_nt: TGTGCCAGCAGTTTTCAGGGGGCAAGCAATCAGCCCCAGCATTTT
v_call: TRBV6-5; clone_size: NA; j_call: TRBJ2-7; cdr3_length: 14; d_call: NA; cdr3_aa: CASSPRTVTYEQYF; cdr3_nt: TGTGCCAGCAGTCCGAGGACAGTGACCTACGAGCAGTACTTC
v_call: TRBV6-5; clone_size: once; j_call: TRBJ2-1; cdr3_length: 14; d_call: NA; cdr3_aa: CASSPRLSANEQFF; cdr3_nt: TGTGCCAGCAGCCCTCGACTTAGCGCCAATGAGCAGTTCTTC
v_call: TRBV11-1; clone_size: NA; j_call: TRBJ2-3; cdr3_length: 16; d_call: TRBD2; cdr3_aa: CASSLADGRPRDTQYF; cdr3_nt: TGTGCCAGCAGCTTAGCCGACGGGAGGCCCCGGGATACGCAGTATTTT
v_call: TRBV5-1; clone_size: NA; j_call: TRBJ2-1; cdr3_length: 15; d_call: TRBD2; cdr3_aa: CASSLGGGGAPEQFF; cdr3_nt: TGCGCCAGCAGCTTGGGTGGCGGGGGGGCCCCAGAGCAGTTCTTC
v_call: TRBV4-3; clone_size: NA; j_call: TRBJ2-7; cdr3_length: 15; d_call: TRBD2; cdr3_aa: CASSQGGSGRGEQYF; cdr3_nt: TGCGCCAGCAGCCAAGGCGGTAGCGGGAGGGGCGAGCAGTACTTC
v_call: TRBV2; clone_size: NA; j_call: TRBJ2-3; cdr3_length: 17; d_call: NA; cdr3_aa: CASSSSRDTLRGNTQYF; cdr3_nt: TGTGCCAGCAGCTCCTCCCGGGACACCCTACGTGGGAATACGCAGTATTTT
v_call: TRBV7-9; clone_size: NA; j_call: TRBJ2-5; cdr3_length: 13; d_call: NA; cdr3_aa: CASSWAGKETQYF; cdr3_nt: TGTGCCAGCAGCTGGGCGGGAAAAGAGACCCAGTACTTC
v_call: TRBV11-1; clone_size: once; j_call: TRBJ1-2; cdr3_length: 15; d_call: TRBD1; cdr3_aa: CASSRTPDRDYGYTF; cdr3_nt: TGTGCCAGCAGCCGAACGCCAGACAGGGACTATGGCTACACCTTC
v_call: TRBV4-3; clone_size: NA; j_call: TRBJ2-2; cdr3_length: 17; d_call: TRBD2; cdr3_aa: CASSQGLAGVSAGELFF; cdr3_nt: TGCGCCAGCAGCCAAGGACTAGCGGGAGTCAGTGCCGGGGAGCTGTTTTTT
v_call: TRBV21-1; clone_size: NA; j_call: TRBJ1-1; cdr3_length: 15; d_call: NA; cdr3_aa: CASSKTPCPRTEAFF; cdr3_nt: TGTGCCAGCAGCAAAACCCCGTGTCCGAGGACTGAAGCTTTCTTT
v_call: TRBV7-8; clone_size: NA; j_call: TRBJ1-5; cdr3_length: 14; d_call: TRBD1; cdr3_aa: CASSWGQLNQPQHF; cdr3_nt: TGTGCCAGCAGCTGGGGACAGCTCAATCAGCCCCAGCATTTT
v_call: TRBV7-3; clone_size: once; j_call: TRBJ2-3; cdr3_length: 17; d_call: TRBD2; cdr3_aa: CASSLIGVAGGPDTQYF; cdr3_nt: TGTGCCAGCAGCTTAATAGGGGTGGCGGGAGGGCCGGATACGCAGTATTTT
v_call: TRBV18; clone_size: NA; j_call: TRBJ1-1; cdr3_length: 13; d_call: NA; cdr3_aa: CASSPWANTEAFF; cdr3_nt: TGTGCCAGCTCACCCTGGGCGAACACTGAAGCTTTCTTT
v_call: TRBV2; clone_size: NA; j_call: TRBJ2-1; cdr3_length: 13; d_call: TRBD2; cdr3_aa: CASQAGGYNEQFF; cdr3_nt: TGTGCCAGCCAAGCGGGGGGCTACAATGAGCAGTTCTTC
v_call: TRBV11-2; clone_size: NA; j_call: TRBJ2-1; cdr3_length: 18; d_call: TRBD2; cdr3_aa: CASSIRITGTSSLDEQFF; cdr3_nt: TGTGCCAGCAGCATCCGGATAACCGGGACTAGCTCCTTGGATGAGCAGTTCTTC
v_call: TRBV7-8; clone_size: once; j_call: TRBJ2-7; cdr3_length: 12; d_call: TRBD1; cdr3_aa: CASSGDSYEQYF; cdr3_nt: TGTGCCAGCAGCGGGGACAGCTACGAGCAGTACTTC
v_call: TRBV2; clone_size: NA; j_call: TRBJ1-3; cdr3_length: 14; d_call: NA; cdr3_aa: CASSGQVPGNTIYF; cdr3_nt: TGTGCCAGCAGCGGACAAGTACCCGGAAACACCATATATTTT
v_call: TRBV5-4; clone_size: NA; j_call: TRBJ1-4; cdr3_length: 16; d_call: NA; cdr3_aa: CASSVRDLTTNEKLFF; cdr3_nt: TGTGCCAGCAGCGTCCGAGATCTGACAACTAATGAAAAACTGTTTTTT
v_call: TRBV28; clone_size: NA; j_call: TRBJ2-1; cdr3_length: 15; d_call: TRBD2; cdr3_aa: CASTAGVAGGKEQFF; cdr3_nt: TGTGCCAGCACCGCGGGAGTAGCGGGAGGGAAAGAGCAGTTCTTC
v_call: TRBV5-1; clone_size: NA; j_call: TRBJ2-5; cdr3_length: 16; d_call: TRBD2; cdr3_aa: CASSQLAGGSEETQYF; cdr3_nt: TGCGCCAGCAGCCAGTTAGCGGGGGGGTCAGAGGAGACCCAGTACTTC
v_call: TRBV30; clone_size: NA; j_call: TRBJ1-2; cdr3_length: 15; d_call: TRBD1; cdr3_aa: CAWSVPGTASYGYTF; cdr3_nt: TGTGCCTGGAGTGTACCCGGGACAGCCTCCTATGGCTACACCTTC
v_call: TRBV28; clone_size: NA; j_call: TRBJ2-5; cdr3_length: 15; d_call: NA; cdr3_aa: CASSLPGRRQETQYF; cdr3_nt: TGTGCCAGCAGTTTACCCGGGAGAAGGCAAGAGACCCAGTACTTC
v_call: TRBV18; clone_size: NA; j_call: TRBJ1-2; cdr3_length: 15; d_call: NA; cdr3_aa: CASSPPYSDSDGYTF; cdr3_nt: TGTGCCAGCTCACCACCGTATTCGGACAGCGATGGCTACACCTTC
v_call: TRBV10-1; clone_size: once; j_call: TRBJ2-3; cdr3_length: 13; d_call: TRBD1; cdr3_aa: CASSGQGADTQYF; cdr3_nt: TGCGCCAGCAGTGGACAGGGGGCAGATACGCAGTATTTT
v_call: TRBV30; clone_size: NA; j_call: TRBJ2-5; cdr3_length: 11; d_call: NA; cdr3_aa: CAWTRGETQYF; cdr3_nt: TGTGCCTGGACGAGGGGGGAGACCCAGTACTTC
v_call: TRBV7-2; clone_size: once; j_call: TRBJ1-5; cdr3_length: 14; d_call: TRBD1; cdr3_aa: CASSRQGALQPQHF; cdr3_nt: TGTGCCAGCAGTCGACAGGGGGCCCTTCAGCCCCAGCATTTT
v_call: TRBV19; clone_size: NA; j_call: TRBJ2-7; cdr3_length: 14; d_call: NA; cdr3_aa: CASSILRGAYEQYF; cdr3_nt: TGTGCCAGTAGTATTTTGCGCGGGGCCTACGAGCAGTACTTC
v_call: TRBV7-8; clone_size: NA; j_call: TRBJ2-1; cdr3_length: 19; d_call: TRBD2; cdr3_aa: CASSLTASGRANSYNEQFF; cdr3_nt: TGTGCCAGCAGCTTAACGGCTAGCGGGAGAGCCAACTCCTACAATGAGCAGTTCTTC
v_call: TRBV7-3; clone_size: NA; j_call: TRBJ2-3; cdr3_length: 15; d_call: TRBD2; cdr3_aa: CASSLTLAGTDTQYF; cdr3_nt: TGTGCCAGCAGCTTAACACTAGCGGGAACAGATACGCAGTATTTT
v_call: TRBV2; clone_size: few; j_call: TRBJ1-2; cdr3_length: 20; d_call: NA; cdr3_aa: CASTMDPGDSQTGFNYGYTF; cdr3_nt: TGTGCCAGCACTATGGATCCGGGGGACTCACAAACGGGGTTTAACTATGGCTACACCTTC
v_call: TRBV6-5; clone_size: NA; j_call: TRBJ2-1; cdr3_length: 15; d_call: NA; cdr3_aa: CASSYTVAAYNEQFF; cdr3_nt: TGTGCCAGCAGTTACACCGTAGCGGCCTACAATGAGCAGTTCTTC
v_call: TRBV6-5; clone_size: NA; j_call: TRBJ1-3; cdr3_length: 13; d_call: NA; cdr3_aa: CASSWDFGNTIYF; cdr3_nt: TGTGCCAGCAGTTGGGACTTCGGTAACACCATATATTTT
v_call: TRBV6-5; clone_size: NA; j_call: TRBJ2-3; cdr3_length: 13; d_call: NA; cdr3_aa: CASSPGVTDTQYF; cdr3_nt: TGTGCCAGCAGCCCTGGAGTTACTGATACGCAGTATTTT